This T cell receptor (beta chain) was captured in a study of T cell repertoires in cytomegalovirus infection. Study overall: Indications came from public TCR beta signatures; they pointed to CMV infection and to a matching HLA type.

On this clonotype: No antigen is known for it.

With V trimmed by 4 bases and J by 4 bases, 11 bases remained unmatched. Germline CDR1 SGDLS, CDR2 YYNGEE. The CDR3 length is 15 residues. TCRdb fed the reads into MiXCR, producing one record per CDR3 protein. The data contain some 940,000 distinct CDR3 sequences, approximately 31% of them singletons. This sample comprised cultured CD8+ T cells from PBMCs, obtained from culture after CMV antigen stimulation. The chain couples TRBV9 to TRBJ2-7; 7 bases match TRBD2. The sequence came from a human donor in good health (CMV status not recorded). Some clones in this sample may be carry-over from other donors' samples. CDR3 residues: CASSLGRDYSYEQYF. The CDR3 DNA is TGTGCCAGCAGCCTAGGCCGGGACTACAGTTACGAGCAGTACTTC.